This T cell receptor beta chain was recovered during a study of blood T cell repertoires in COVID-19. From germline, CDR1 is SGDLS and CDR2 YYNGEE. V lost 4 bases to trimming and J lost 3 bases; unmatched junction nucleotides: 7. The CDR3 totals 15 residues. With regard to this clone: Other DNA sequences in the sample encode the same CDR3.

The method was immunoSEQ multiplex PCR; TCRdb's version includes in-frame clones alone and lacks a portion of them. The table records just over 650,000 clones, 85% to 90% of them present only once. The receptor comes from a woman aged 18 to 35 with acute or convalescent COVID-19. The chain is built from TRBV9 and TRBJ1-2; 9 bases map to TRBD1. Sequences were obtained from peripheral blood. The CDR3 sequence is CASSPRTGEDYGYTF. The CDR3 DNA is TGTGCCAGCAGCCCTAGGACAGGGGAGGACTATGGCTACACCTTC.